The present entry profiles one T cell receptor beta chain with its context. The antigen is unknown. The data originate from a study of PD-1 blockade in classical Hodgkin lymphoma. Study-wide findings and caveats: Anyone who began nivolumab under 1 year after ASCT was excluded.

V lost 5 bases and J lost 9; bases outside the gene matches: 13. The length of the CDR3 is 16 residues. CDR1 and CDR2 (germline): MRHNA, SNTAGT. Time point described: cycle 4 day 1 (C4D1), after five to seven weeks of nivolumab. Each patient relapsed following autologous stem cell transplantation, and prior brentuximab vedotin exposure differed. Libraries were prepared by immunoSEQ multiplex PCR; TCRdb keeps only in-frame clonotypes and omits some of them. Here the sample spans some 100,000 clones, roughly 91% being singletons. The clonotype originates from a human donor with classical Hodgkin lymphoma. The input for sequencing was peripheral blood mononuclear cells (PBMCs), taken before the fourth cycle of nivolumab. The chain couples TRBV6-4 to TRBJ2-1, with 10 positions matching TRBD2. The CDR3 spells CASSPYGVAGGVEQFF. The DNA of the CDR3 is TGTGCCAGCAGTCCCTACGGAGTAGCGGGAGGTGTTGAGCAGTTCTTC.